This paragraph covers one T cell receptor (beta chain) sequence. Its antigen is unknown. Pools of viral peptides were used by the ViraFEST assay to expand antigen-specific CD4+ T cells ahead of sequencing. Once cultured for approximately ten days, the cells underwent separation to obtain CD4+ T cells. Testing of the vaccine recipients showed negative nucleocapsid antibodies and no prior SARS-CoV-2 infection. The source of the sample is a study of vaccination effects on CD4 cells after COVID-19. Trimming pared 4 bases from V and 7 bases from J, leaving 11 bases between. The germline V gene has CDR1 SQVTM and CDR2 ANQGSEA. This CDR3 is built from 11 residues. Measured with immunoSEQ multiplex PCR; TCRdb has only the in-frame clones, and not every one. Of 55,000 to 80,000 clones listed, approximately 80% are singletons.

The sequence derives from a human donor who received a COVID-19 vaccine. The starting material was CD4+ T cells from PBMCs cultured with SARS-CoV-2 spike peptides, obtained before COVID-19 vaccination. The V call is TRBV29-1, the J call TRBJ2-7; D is unresolved. CDR3 in DNA: TGCAGCGTTGGTAACCCTGGGGAGCAGTACGTC. Protein sequence: CSVGNPGEQYV.